These T cell receptor beta chains were read from a single sample in a study of T-cell reconstitution after alpha-beta-depleted transplantation in children. TCRdb reprocessed the PCR reads with MiXCR, giving one entry per CDR3 protein. The sample lists about 690,000 distinct CDR3 sequences, around 17% occurring once. The sample consisted of PBMCs from the stem cell graft donor, taken from the stem cell graft. The source of these receptors is a human donor who donated a stem cell graft to a child with acute myeloid leukemia. Each CDR3 is given with its conserved first and last residue. A D gene is named only where the DNA matches it firmly. Some rows have no size entry. The others give once, few or many, or a class for an expanded clone.

V	J	size	D	DNA	CDR3
TRBV4-1	TRBJ2-1	NA	TRBD1	TGCGCCAGCAGTCGGACAGGGGGCGCAGGGGATGAGCAGTTCTTC	CASSRTGGAGDEQFF
TRBV20-1	TRBJ2-7	many	NA	TGCAGTGCTAGAAAAGCCGGCAGGGAGTACGAGCAGTACTTC	CSARKAGREYEQYF
TRBV11-2	TRBJ2-1	NA	NA	TGTGCCAGCAGCAAAGAGTCCGGGACTGCCCTCAATGAGCAGTTCTTC	CASSKESGTALNEQFF
TRBV15	TRBJ1-3	many	NA	TGTGCCACCAGCAGCCTTCTCTCTGGAAACACCATATATTTT	CATSSLLSGNTIYF
TRBV6-5	TRBJ1-2	NA	NA	TGTGCCAGCAGTTACTCGTTGGACTATGGCTACACCTTC	CASSYSLDYGYTF
TRBV12-3/TRBV12-4	TRBJ1-3	few	NA	TGTGCCAGCAGACGGGCAGGGGACGGAAACACCATATATTTT	CASRRAGDGNTIYF
TRBV5-6	TRBJ2-3	few	NA	TGTGCCAGCAGCTTGCCCGTTCAGGGAGCGGTGGGAGATACGCAGTATTTT	CASSLPVQGAVGDTQYF
TRBV29-1	TRBJ1-5	NA	NA	TGCAGCGTTAACGGGGCCGGTGGCAATCAGCCCCAGCATTTT	CSVNGAGGNQPQHF
TRBV7-9	TRBJ1-2	NA	NA	TGTGCCAGCAGCTTGCCCAGGAATGGCTACACCTTC	CASSLPRNGYTF
TRBV25-1	TRBJ1-1	NA	NA	TGTGCCAGCAGTGAATTCCAGGGTAATAGGTTCTCTGAAGCTTTCTTT	CASSEFQGNRFSEAFF
TRBV5-6	TRBJ2-3	many	NA	TGTGCCAGCAGCTTGGCAATTGCAGATACGCAGTATTTT	CASSLAIADTQYF
TRBV20-1	TRBJ1-6	many	NA	TGCAGTGCTAGGACGGGGGTCGATTCACCCCTCCACTTT	CSARTGVDSPLHF
TRBV7-9	TRBJ1-1	many	NA	TGTGCCAGCAGCCCCCGTAATATGGGCATGAACACTGAAGCTTTCTTT	CASSPRNMGMNTEAFF
TRBV7-2	TRBJ1-1	few	TRBD1	TGTGCCAGCAGCCCTTACGGGACAGCTGAAGCTTTCTTT	CASSPYGTAEAFF
TRBV7-2	TRBJ1-2	NA	TRBD1	TGTGCCAGCAGCTTCGGACAGGGAATTAACTATGGCTACACCTTC	CASSFGQGINYGYTF
TRBV7-2	TRBJ1-1	NA	NA	TGTGCCTCCGGAGGGAGTGATGTAACTGAAGCTTTCTTT	CASGGSDVTEAFF